The next 8 T cell receptor beta chains were all read from a single sample in a study of tissue T cells after allogeneic stem cell transplantation. Assay: immunoSEQ multiplex PCR; the TCRdb copy retains only in-frame clones and omits some. The sample comprises about 550 clones, roughly 84% of which are singletons, and roughly 13% rests with the top ten. The sample here was liver tissue, taken at autopsy. The receptors come from a male patient between 35 and 75 years old with steroid-refractory graft-versus-host disease after an allogeneic stem cell transplant. The graft donor may have contributed some T cells.

This clone appeared once. The CDR3 DNA sequence: TGCGCCAGCAGCTTGGGAGTAGATACGCAGTATTTT. It encodes CASSLGVDTQYF. The rearrangement joins TRBV5-1 to TRBJ2-3; no clear D gene. Germline lookup yields CDR1 SGHRS and CDR2 YFSETQ. This CDR3 is built from 12 residues. The V gene lost 0 bases and the J gene lost 5 bases, with 4 bases spanning the gap.

The chain employs TRBV2 and TRBJ2-5; either TRBD1 or TRBD2 may fit D (5 bases each). This CDR3 has 12 residues. V was clipped by 6 bases and J by 2 bases, with 7 bases between them. Germline CDR1 reads SNHLY; CDR2 reads FYNNEI. The CDR3 coding sequence is TGTGCCAGCAGCTGGGGGCAAGAGACCCAGTACTTC. It yields the protein CASSWGQETQYF. Together with reference TRBV2 and TRBJ2-5, the CDR3 gives the full variable domain: EPEVTQTPSHQVTQMGQEVILRCVPISNHLYFYWYRQILGQKVEFLVSFYNNEISEKSEIFDDQFSVERPDGSNFTLKIRSTKLEDSAMYFCASSWGQETQYFGPGTRLLVL.

The chain employs TRBV7-3 and TRBJ2-7; 7 nucleotides agree with TRBD1. The J segment lost 5 bases and the V segment lost 5 bases, leaving 12 bases of the junction unmatched. The germline gives CDR1 SGHTA, CDR2 FQGTGA. The CDR3 has 15 amino acids. CDR3: CASSLGYRGSNEQYF. CDR3 nucleotide sequence: TGTGCCAGCAGCCTAGGATACAGGGGTTCCAACGAGCAGTACTTC. The full variable domain, completed using reference TRBV7-3 and TRBJ2-7, is GAGVSQTPSNKVTEKGKYVELRCDPISGHTALYWYRQSLGQGPEFLIYFQGTGAADDSGLPNDRFFAVRPEGSVSTLKIQRTERGDSAVYLCASSLGYRGSNEQYFGPGTRLTVT.

The rearrangement uses TRBV5-4 and TRBJ2-2, with D unclear. The CDR3 length is 16 residues. Germline V gives CDR1 SGHNT, CDR2 YYREEE (reference sequence). Between the trimmed V and J ends, which lost 4 bases and 4 bases, there was a span of 17 bases. CDR3 protein: CASSGYNTLTTGELFF. In DNA, the CDR3 is TGTGCCAGCAGCGGATACAATACCCTGACCACCGGGGAGCTGTTTTTT.

V is TRBV5-1 and J is TRBJ1-2, with 10 nucleotides matching TRBD1. V was clipped by 3 bases and J by 2 bases; unmatched bases: 7. This CDR3 contains 16 residues. Germline CDR1 SGHRS, CDR2 YFSETQ. CDR3 bases: TGCGCCAGCAGCTACGGGACAGGGGCGATAAACTATGGCTACACCTTC. Protein product: CASSYGTGAINYGYTF.

This sequence joins TRBV19 and TRBJ2-5; D is uncertain. V lost 6 bases and J lost 2, with 28 bases in between. Germline CDR1 reads LNHDA; CDR2 reads SQIVND (reference sequence). This CDR3 is built from 19 residues. The CDR3 nucleotides read TGTGCCAGTAGCGGTTTTTTTGCGCGCTTCGGAATGGGACAAGAGACCCAGTACTTC. It translates to CASSGFFARFGMGQETQYF. The full variable domain, in which reference TRBV19 and TRBJ2-5 provide the parts outside the CDR3, is DGGITQSPKYLFRKEGQNVTLSCEQNLNHDAMYWYRQDPGQGLRLIYYSQIVNDFQKGDIAEGYSVSREKKESFPLTVTSAQKNPTAFYLCASSGFFARFGMGQETQYFGPGTRLLVL.

Here the CDR3 reads CASSQDMYEQYF. CDR3 nucleotide sequence: TGCGCCAGCAGCCAAGACATGTACGAGCAGTACTTC. The chain carries TRBV4-1 and TRBJ2-7; D remains ambiguous. There are 12 residues in the CDR3. Germline-derived CDR1 and CDR2 are MGHRA and YSYEKL. V gave up 0 bases and J gave up 4 bases, with 4 bases separating them.

The chain combines TRBV2 with TRBJ2-7, with D possibly TRBD1 on 5 matching bases. Germline V lookup: CDR1 SNHLY, CDR2 FYNNEI. The CDR3 totals 18 residues. V lost 6 bases, J lost 0 bases, and 24 bases lay in between. The CDR3, as DNA: TGTGCCAGCAGCGATCCTGGGGCAGGTATGTTAGGCTCCTACGAGCAGTACTTC. Encoded protein: CASSDPGAGMLGSYEQYF.